Listed here is a single T cell receptor beta chain. Its specificity is unknown. During the collection period, no donor immune events like infections were recorded. The source of the sample is a study of identifying expanded T cells in peripheral blood. Study-level points and caveats: Roughly 1.2 clones differed between technical replicates, versus about 15 and 19 over time.

CDR1 is SGDLS and CDR2 is YYNGEE in the germline V gene. V lost 1 base and J 7 bases, leaving 24 bases between the germline ends. The CDR3 consists of 18 residues. Only in-frame clones appear in the TCRdb table, and some are missing; sequencing was by immunoSEQ multiplex PCR. The profile shows around 63,000 clones, around 87% of them singletons. The sample taken for sequencing was blood. V gene TRBV9 combines with J gene TRBJ2-1; a weak D match, TRBD2 (6 bases). The sequence came from a person aged 18 to 75 in good health. The CDR3 is CASSVTPPGAVRRNEQFF. The CDR3 DNA is TGTGCCAGCAGCGTAACCCCCCCGGGAGCGGTACGAAGGAATGAGCAGTTCTTC.